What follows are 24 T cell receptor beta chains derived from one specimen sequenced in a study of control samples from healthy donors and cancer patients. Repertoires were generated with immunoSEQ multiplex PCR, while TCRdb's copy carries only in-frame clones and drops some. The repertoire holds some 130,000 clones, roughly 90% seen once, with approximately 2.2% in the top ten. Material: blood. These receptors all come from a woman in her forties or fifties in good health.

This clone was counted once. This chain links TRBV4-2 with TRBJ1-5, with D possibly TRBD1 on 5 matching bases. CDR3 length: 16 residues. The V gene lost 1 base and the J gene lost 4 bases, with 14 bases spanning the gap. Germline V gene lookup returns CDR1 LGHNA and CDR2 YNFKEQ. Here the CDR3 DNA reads TGTGCCAGCAGCCAAGTCGGGGCAGCAATTAATCAGCCCCAGCATTTT. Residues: CASSQVGAAINQPQHF.

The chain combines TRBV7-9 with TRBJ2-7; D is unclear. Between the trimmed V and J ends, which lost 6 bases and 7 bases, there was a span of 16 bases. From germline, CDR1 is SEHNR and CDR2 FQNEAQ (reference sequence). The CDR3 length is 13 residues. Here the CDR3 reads CASRSGVPGEQYF. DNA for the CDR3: TGTGCCAGCAGATCTGGAGTACCCGGGGAGCAGTACTTC.

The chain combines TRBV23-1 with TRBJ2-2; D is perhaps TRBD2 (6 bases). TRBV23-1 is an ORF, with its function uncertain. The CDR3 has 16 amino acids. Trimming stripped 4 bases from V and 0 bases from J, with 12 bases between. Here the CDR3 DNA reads TGCGCCAGCAGTCCGCGGGACCACCCGAACACCGGGGAGCTGTTTTTT. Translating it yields CASSPRDHPNTGELFF.

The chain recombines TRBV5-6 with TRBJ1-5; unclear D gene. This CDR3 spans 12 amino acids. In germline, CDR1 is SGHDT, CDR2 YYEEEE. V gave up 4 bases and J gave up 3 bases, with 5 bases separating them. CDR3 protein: CASSAYNQPQHF. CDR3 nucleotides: TGTGCCAGCAGCGCATACAATCAGCCCCAGCATTTT.

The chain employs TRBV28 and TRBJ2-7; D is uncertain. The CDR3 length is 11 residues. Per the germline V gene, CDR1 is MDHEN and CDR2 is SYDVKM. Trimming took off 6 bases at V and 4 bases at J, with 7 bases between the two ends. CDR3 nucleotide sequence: TGTGCCAGCAGAACTACATACGAGCAGTACTTC. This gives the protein CASRTTYEQYF.

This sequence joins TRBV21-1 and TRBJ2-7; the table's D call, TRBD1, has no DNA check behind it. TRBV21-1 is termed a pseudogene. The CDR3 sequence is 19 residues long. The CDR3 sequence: CASSKVLTRSPDSSYEQYF. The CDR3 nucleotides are TGTGCCAGCAGCAAAGTACTCACCCGAAGCCCGGACAGTTCCTACGAGCAGTACTTC.

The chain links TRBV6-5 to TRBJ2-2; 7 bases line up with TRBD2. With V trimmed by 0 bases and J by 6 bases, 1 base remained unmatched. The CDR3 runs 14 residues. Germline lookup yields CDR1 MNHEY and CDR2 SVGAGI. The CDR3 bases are TGTGCCAGCAGTTACTCGGGGGGGGCCGGGGAGCTGTTTTTT. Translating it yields CASSYSGGAGELFF.

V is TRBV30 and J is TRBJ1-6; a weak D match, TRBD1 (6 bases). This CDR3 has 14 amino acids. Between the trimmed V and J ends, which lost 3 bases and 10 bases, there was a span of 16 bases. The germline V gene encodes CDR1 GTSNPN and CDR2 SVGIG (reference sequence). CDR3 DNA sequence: TGTGCCTGGAGCGTCCTACAGGGACCCTCACCCCTCCACTTT. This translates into CAWSVLQGPSPLHF.

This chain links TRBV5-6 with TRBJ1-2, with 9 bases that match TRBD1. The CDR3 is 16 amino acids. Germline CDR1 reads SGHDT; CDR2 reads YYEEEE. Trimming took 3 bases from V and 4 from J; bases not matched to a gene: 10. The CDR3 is CASSSITGGAGYGYTF. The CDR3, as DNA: TGTGCCAGCAGCTCGATAACAGGGGGCGCCGGCTATGGCTACACCTTC.

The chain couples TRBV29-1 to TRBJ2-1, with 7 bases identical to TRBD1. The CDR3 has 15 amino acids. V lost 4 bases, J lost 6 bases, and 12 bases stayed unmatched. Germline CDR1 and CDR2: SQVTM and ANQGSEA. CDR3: CSVAPGLGGLNEQFF. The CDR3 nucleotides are TGCAGCGTTGCGCCGGGGCTAGGGGGCCTCAATGAGCAGTTCTTC.

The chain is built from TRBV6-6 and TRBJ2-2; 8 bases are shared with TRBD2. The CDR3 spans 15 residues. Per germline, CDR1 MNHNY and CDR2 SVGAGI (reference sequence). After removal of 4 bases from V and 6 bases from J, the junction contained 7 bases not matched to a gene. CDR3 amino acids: CASSSTSGSAGELFF. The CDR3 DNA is TGTGCCAGCAGTTCCACTAGCGGCTCAGCCGGGGAGCTGTTTTTT.

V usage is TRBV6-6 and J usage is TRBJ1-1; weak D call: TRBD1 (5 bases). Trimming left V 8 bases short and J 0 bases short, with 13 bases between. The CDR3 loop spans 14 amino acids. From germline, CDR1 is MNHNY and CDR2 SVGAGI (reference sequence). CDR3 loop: CASASGGLNTEAFF. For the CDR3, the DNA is TGTGCCAGCGCGAGCGGGGGGTTGAACACTGAAGCTTTCTTT.

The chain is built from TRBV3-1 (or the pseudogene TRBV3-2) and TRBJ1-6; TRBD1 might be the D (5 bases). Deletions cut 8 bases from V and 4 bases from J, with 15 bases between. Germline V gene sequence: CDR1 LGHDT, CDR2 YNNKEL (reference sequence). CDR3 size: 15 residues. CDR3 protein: CASRLGTDYNSPLHF. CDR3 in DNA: TGTGCCAGCCGCCTGGGGACCGATTATAATTCACCCCTCCACTTT.

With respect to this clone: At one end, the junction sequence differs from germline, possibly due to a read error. The DNA of the CDR3 is TGTGCCGGTGGGCCCTCCCCATTT. Translating it yields CAGGPSPF. The rearrangement joins TRBV19 to TRBJ1-3, with D unresolved. The CDR3 is 8 residues long. Germline V gene sequence: CDR1 LNHDA, CDR2 SQIVND (reference sequence).

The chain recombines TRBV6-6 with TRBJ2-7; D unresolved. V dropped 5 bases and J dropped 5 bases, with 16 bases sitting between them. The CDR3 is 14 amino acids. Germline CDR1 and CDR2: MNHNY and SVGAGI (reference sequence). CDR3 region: CASSPSRSVDEQYF. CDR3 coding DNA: TGTGCCAGCAGTCCGTCCAGATCGGTCGACGAGCAGTACTTC.

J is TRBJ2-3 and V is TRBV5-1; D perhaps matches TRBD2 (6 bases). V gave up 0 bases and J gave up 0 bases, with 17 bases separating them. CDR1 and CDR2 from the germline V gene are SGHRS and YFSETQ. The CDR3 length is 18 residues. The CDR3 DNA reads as TGCGCCAGCAGCTTGGCCAGGGCGGGGATCACTAGCACAGATACGCAGTATTTT. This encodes CASSLARAGITSTDTQYF.

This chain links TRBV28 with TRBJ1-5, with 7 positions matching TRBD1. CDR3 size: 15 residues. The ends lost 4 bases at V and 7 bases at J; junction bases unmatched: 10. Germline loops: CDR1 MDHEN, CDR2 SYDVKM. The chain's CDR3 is CASSSTTGRRQPQHF. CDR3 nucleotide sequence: TGTGCCAGCAGTTCCACGACAGGGCGAAGGCAGCCCCAGCATTTT.

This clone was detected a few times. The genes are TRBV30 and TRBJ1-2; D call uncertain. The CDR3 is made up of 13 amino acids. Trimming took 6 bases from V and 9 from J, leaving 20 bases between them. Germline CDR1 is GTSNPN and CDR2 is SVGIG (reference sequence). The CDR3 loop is CACDTVRGYSYTF. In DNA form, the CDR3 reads TGTGCCTGCGATACGGTCAGAGGATATAGCTACACCTTC.

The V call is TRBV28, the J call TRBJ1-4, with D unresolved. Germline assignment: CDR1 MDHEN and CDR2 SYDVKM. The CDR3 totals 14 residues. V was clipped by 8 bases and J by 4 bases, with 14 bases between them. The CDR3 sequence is CASRREGLNEKLFF. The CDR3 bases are TGTGCCAGCCGAAGGGAGGGCCTTAATGAAAAACTGTTTTTT.

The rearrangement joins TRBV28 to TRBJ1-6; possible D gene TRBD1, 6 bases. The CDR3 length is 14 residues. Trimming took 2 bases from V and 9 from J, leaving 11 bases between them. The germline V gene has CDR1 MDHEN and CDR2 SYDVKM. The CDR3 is CASSLPQGTSPLHF. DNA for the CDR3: TGTGCCAGCAGTTTACCGCAGGGGACTTCACCCCTCCACTTT. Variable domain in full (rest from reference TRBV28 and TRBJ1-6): DVKVTQSSRYLVKRTGEKVFLECVQDMDHENMFWYRQDPGLGLRLIYFSYDVKMKEKGDIPEGYSVSREKKERFSLILESASTNQTSMYLCASSLPQGTSPLHFGNGTRLTVT.

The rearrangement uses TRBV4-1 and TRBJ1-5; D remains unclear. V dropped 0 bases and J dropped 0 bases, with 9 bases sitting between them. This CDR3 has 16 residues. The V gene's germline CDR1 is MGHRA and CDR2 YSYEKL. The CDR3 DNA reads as TGCGCCAGCAGCCAAGAGTACACTGATAGCAATCAGCCCCAGCATTTT. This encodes CASSQEYTDSNQPQHF.

The CDR3 region is CATSRGDSQNTEAFF. The CDR3, as DNA: TGTGCCACCAGCCGCGGGGACAGCCAGAACACTGAAGCTTTCTTT. This chain uses TRBV15 with TRBJ1-1; 7 bases align to TRBD1. The CDR3 loop spans 15 amino acids. The trim removed 5 bases at V and 1 base at J, leaving 7 bases unmatched. From germline, CDR1 is LNHNV and CDR2 YYDKDF (reference sequence).

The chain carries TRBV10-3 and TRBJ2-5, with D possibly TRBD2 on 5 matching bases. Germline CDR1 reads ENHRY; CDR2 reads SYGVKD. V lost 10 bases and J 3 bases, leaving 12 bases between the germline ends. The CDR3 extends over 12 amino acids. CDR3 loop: CATSWGEETQYF. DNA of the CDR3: TGTGCCACCTCGTGGGGAGAAGAGACCCAGTACTTC.

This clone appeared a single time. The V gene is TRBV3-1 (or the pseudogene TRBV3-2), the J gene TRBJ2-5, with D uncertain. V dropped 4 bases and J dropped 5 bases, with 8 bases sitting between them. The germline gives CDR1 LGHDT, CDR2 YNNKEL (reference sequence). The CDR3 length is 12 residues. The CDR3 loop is CASSPYIETQYF. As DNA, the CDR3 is TGTGCCAGCAGCCCCTATATTGAGACCCAGTACTTC.